The 25 T cell receptor beta chains given below trace back to one sample, sequenced in a study of vaccination and CD4 T cells after COVID-19. Oncomine TCR Beta short-read sequencing was applied to DNA from cultured CD4+ T cells. TCRdb itself ran the PCR reads through MiXCR, one entry per CDR3 protein. Seen here are 8,500 to 14,000 distinct CDR3 sequences, under 75% observed once, and the top ten hold 10%. Treatment specified: approximately 9-day PBMC culture with coronavirus spike peptide pools or control peptides (ViraFEST assay). Which antigens these TCRs recognize remains unknown. Specimen: CD4+ T cells from blood, cultured in vitro. The receptors come from a human donor who had recovered from COVID-19.

V and J are TRBV6-5 and TRBJ1-2; a possible D gene is TRBD1 (6 bases). Germline CDR1 MNHEY, CDR2 SVGAGI. CDR3 length: 13 residues. Trimming left V 4 bases short and J 8 bases short, with 14 bases between. The CDR3 region is CASSFREGDGYTF. The CDR3 coding sequence is TGTGCCAGCAGTTTCCGAGAGGGGGACGGCTACACCTTC.

This clonotype was seen more than once but under ten times. This chain links TRBV6-1 with TRBJ1-5, with no clear D. V was trimmed by 3 bases and J by 6 bases, leaving 9 bases between them. Germline CDR1 is MNHNS and CDR2 is SASEGT. The CDR3 has 13 residues. CDR3 coding DNA: TGTGCCAGCAGTGAGCTCCCCACTCAGCCCCAGCATTTT. This translates into CASSELPTQPQHF.

This clonotype has only a few counts. The chain couples TRBV6-1 to TRBJ2-5, with D perhaps matching TRBD2 (7 bases). V shed 5 bases and J shed 5 bases, with 27 bases lying between them. Germline CDR1 reads MNHNS; CDR2 reads SASEGT. The CDR3 is 18 residues long. CDR3 nucleotides: TGTGCCAGCAGTACCCAAAGGGGGGGGGCACCTGGCGGGGAGACCCAGTACTTC. Translating gives CASSTQRGGAPGGETQYF.

As concerns this clonotype: The junction differs from germline at one of its ends, possibly a read error. The chain employs TRBV30 and TRBJ1-2, with TRBD1 matching 9 bases. CDR1 GTSNPN and CDR2 SVGIG come from the germline V gene (reference sequence). This CDR3 spans 14 amino acids. The CDR3 DNA is TGTGCCTGGAGTGGGGACAGGGCTAAGTATGGCTACACCTTC. Amino acids: CAWSGDRAKYGYTF.

This sequence joins TRBV7-9 and TRBJ2-1; the D is unclear. The ends were cut back, 5 bases at V and 3 bases at J, with 14 bases in the middle. This CDR3 spans 15 amino acids. CDR1 is SEHNR, CDR2 FQNEAQ, per germline (reference sequence). The CDR3 region has the DNA TGTGCCAGCAGCAGGGCGGCCCTTAGCTACAATGAGCAGTTCTTC. Protein sequence: CASSRAALSYNEQFF.

As concerns this clonotype: The junction does not match germline at one end; this may be a read error. The gene calls are TRBV5-1 and TRBJ2-1; 13 nucleotides match TRBD2. The CDR3 spans 17 residues. Germline CDR1 and CDR2: SGHRS and YFSETQ. The CDR3 coding sequence is TGCGTCAGCAGCCCAAGACTAGCGGGAGGAGCCTACAATGAGCAGTTCTTC. This sequence encodes CVSSPRLAGGAYNEQFF.

This clonotype was counted a single time. The genes are TRBV28 and TRBJ1-2; 9 nucleotides line up with TRBD1. Per the germline V gene, CDR1 is MDHEN and CDR2 is SYDVKM. The CDR3 covers 14 residues. V shed 2 bases, J shed 9 bases, and the junction held 7 bases outside the gene matches. The CDR3 sequence is CASSLTGGYYSYTF. CDR3 sequence (DNA): TGTGCCAGCAGTTTAACAGGGGGCTACTACAGCTACACCTTC.

The rearrangement links TRBV7-8 to TRBJ2-2, with 10 bases lining up with TRBD1. V gave up 8 bases and J gave up 5 bases; unmatched junction bases: 8. This CDR3 region has 15 residues. Per germline, CDR1 SGHVS and CDR2 FQNEAQ. CDR3 sequence: CASARQGAGTGELFF. The CDR3 region has the DNA TGTGCCAGCGCGAGACAGGGGGCGGGAACCGGGGAGCTGTTTTTT.

The chain recombines TRBV7-8 with TRBJ1-5; a possible D gene is TRBD1 (5 bases). CDR1 is SGHVS and CDR2 is FQNEAQ in the germline V gene. V lost 2 bases to trimming and J lost 0 bases, with 14 bases between them. The length of the CDR3 is 17 residues. CDR3 nucleotide sequence: TGTGCCAGCAGCTTAAGACGGGGACCCTATAGCAATCAGCCCCAGCATTTT. It yields the protein CASSLRRGPYSNQPQHF.

The chain couples TRBV10-1 to TRBJ2-7; 7 nucleotides align to TRBD1. From germline, CDR1 is WNHNN and CDR2 SYGVQD (reference sequence). V trimming: 3 bases; J trimming: 3 bases; junction bases outside the gene matches: 2. The CDR3 consists of 13 residues. As DNA, the CDR3 is TGCGCCAGCAGTGACGGGACAGACTACGAGCAGTACTTC. Amino acid sequence: CASSDGTDYEQYF.

The chain uses TRBV7-9 and TRBJ2-5; D is ambiguous. Germline CDR1 reads SEHNR; CDR2 reads FQNEAQ (reference sequence). The CDR3 runs to 12 residues. Trimming took 2 bases from V and 4 from J, leaving 5 bases between them. CDR3 DNA sequence: TGTGCCAGCAGCTTACCGGGAGAGACCCAGTACTTC. As protein: CASSLPGETQYF.

This chain joins TRBV25-1 and TRBJ2-2; TRBD2 aligns across 7 bases. The CDR3 extends over 15 amino acids. Looked up from germline, CDR1 is MGHDK and CDR2 is SYGVNS. Germline trimming cut 3 bases from V and 3 bases from J; bases unmatched to any gene: 4. For the CDR3, the DNA is TGTGCCAGCAGTGACACTGGGGGGGACACCGGGGAGCTGTTTTTT. Translated, it gives CASSDTGGDTGELFF.

V gene TRBV2 combines with J gene TRBJ2-3, with 10 bases fitting TRBD2. J gave up 5 bases and V 2 bases, and 4 bases lay outside the gene matches. This CDR3 comprises 15 residues. Germline CDR1 is SNHLY and CDR2 is FYNNEI. CDR3 region: CASSEFASGGDTQYF. The CDR3 bases are TGTGCCAGCAGTGAATTCGCTAGCGGGGGAGATACGCAGTATTTT.

This clonotype was observed once. The J gene is TRBJ1-2, the V gene TRBV28; tentative D call: TRBD1 (5 bases). Germline V gene data show CDR1 as MDHEN and CDR2 as SYDVKM. V was cut by 6 bases and J by 5 bases, with 19 bases left in between. There are 15 residues in the CDR3. The CDR3 spells CASSLVGQGGYGYTF. The CDR3 bases are TGTGCCAGCAGCCTGGTTGGGCAGGGAGGGTATGGCTACACCTTC.

The rearrangement joins TRBV28 to TRBJ1-2; D gene unclear. Germline V gives CDR1 MDHEN, CDR2 SYDVKM. V lost 3 bases to trimming and J lost 5 bases, with 25 bases between them. The CDR3 consists of 18 residues. The CDR3 DNA is TGTGCCAGCAGTTTTTCCTGGGAGGAGTGGGTGGGCGAATATGGCTACACCTTC. Translating gives CASSFSWEEWVGEYGYTF.

J is TRBJ2-1 and V is TRBV28; 13 bases fit TRBD2. Germline lookup yields CDR1 MDHEN and CDR2 SYDVKM. The J segment lost 0 bases and the V segment lost 5 bases, leaving 10 bases of the junction unmatched. This CDR3 region has 19 residues. The CDR3 region has the DNA TGTGCCAGCAGTGGTACGGGGACTAGCGGGGTGAGCTCCTACAATGAGCAGTTCTTC. Amino acids: CASSGTGTSGVSSYNEQFF.

This chain connects TRBV19 to TRBJ2-7; 7 bases fit TRBD1. With V trimmed by 4 bases and J by 4 bases, 4 bases remained unmatched. CDR1 LNHDA and CDR2 SQIVND come from the germline V gene (reference sequence). The CDR3 covers 13 residues. The DNA of the CDR3 is TGTGCCAGTAGTACGAGACAGGGTTACGAGCAGTACTTC. Translation: CASSTRQGYEQYF.

The chain employs TRBV2 and TRBJ1-4, with D unresolved. The CDR3 loop spans 14 amino acids. V was trimmed by 7 bases and J by 8 bases, leaving 17 bases between them. Germline CDR1 SNHLY, CDR2 FYNNEI. The CDR3 DNA follows: TGTGCCAGCACAAGGTTCGGGCCGACCGAAAAACTGTTTTTT. This sequence encodes CASTRFGPTEKLFF.

This chain uses TRBV20-1 with TRBJ1-6; D unclear. V dropped 6 bases and J dropped 6 bases, with 15 bases sitting between them. The CDR3 runs 14 residues. The germline V gene has CDR1 DFQATT and CDR2 SNEGSKA (reference sequence). CDR3 coding DNA: TGCAGTGCCCCACGCGGTGGAAGTAATTCACCCCTCCACTTT. Protein product: CSAPRGGSNSPLHF.

V gene TRBV28 combines with J gene TRBJ2-4; possibly TRBD2 for D (6 bases). Trimming took 5 bases from V and 6 from J, leaving 26 bases between them. This CDR3 has 18 residues. Germline values: CDR1 MDHEN, CDR2 SYDVKM. CDR3 loop: CASSGPRAEEGLGNIQYF. The CDR3 DNA sequence: TGTGCCAGCAGTGGTCCTCGAGCGGAGGAGGGCTTAGGAAACATTCAGTACTTC.

This chain uses TRBV6-5 with TRBJ1-6, with TRBD1 matching over 8 bases. Germline values: CDR1 MNHEY, CDR2 SVGAGI. The trim removed 0 bases at V and 8 bases at J, leaving 3 bases unmatched. CDR3 length equals 15 residues. The CDR3 DNA is TGTGCCAGCAGTTACTCGGGGACAGGCGATTCACCCCTCCACTTT. This encodes CASSYSGTGDSPLHF.

This clonotype came up a few times. The chain combines TRBV24-1 with TRBJ2-1; 9 positions agree with TRBD1. The CDR3 runs to 20 residues. With 1 base clipped from V and 6 bases from J, the junction kept 18 bases outside the gene matches. Germline loops: CDR1 KGHDR, CDR2 SFDVKD. This chain's CDR3 is CATSDLGLDTGGVGSNEQFF. DNA of the CDR3: TGTGCCACCAGTGATTTAGGGCTGGACACAGGGGGCGTCGGTAGCAATGAGCAGTTCTTC.

The chain has TRBV27 and TRBJ2-1, with 8 positions matching TRBD2. Germline CDR1 is MNHEY and CDR2 is SMNVEV (reference sequence). This CDR3 region has 15 residues. V trimming: 5 bases; J trimming: 10 bases; junction bases outside the gene matches: 13. The CDR3 coding sequence is TGTGCCAGCAGTATGGGCGGGGGGCAGAGACTGGAGCAGTTCTTC. It is translated as CASSMGGGQRLEQFF.

This clonotype was seen just once. The chain is built from TRBV20-1 and TRBJ2-7; 8 nucleotides agree with TRBD2. CDR3 size: 15 residues. V trimming: 6 bases; J trimming: 5 bases; junction bases outside the gene matches: 15. Germline V gene data show CDR1 as DFQATT and CDR2 as SNEGSKA (reference sequence). The CDR3 reads CSAHTSGGAQDEQYF. The CDR3 nucleotides read TGCAGTGCCCACACCTCGGGGGGGGCCCAGGACGAGCAGTACTTC.

With respect to this clonotype: It is unclear where the CDR3 begins or ends on the DNA, so no DNA is shown, and the CDR3 is as TCRdb lists it. The chain links TRBV5-5 to TRBJ2-1; the D segment call TRBD1 is taken from the table without a DNA check. Germline lookup yields CDR1 SGHKS and CDR2 YYEKEE (reference sequence). The CDR3 is 14 amino acids in total, end residues counted. The chain's CDR3 is CASTWGTGALGGPF.